Listed below are T cell receptor beta chains from one sample, sequenced in a study of blood T cell repertoires in COVID-19. Generated by immunoSEQ multiplex PCR, the TCRdb table keeps only in-frame clones and is missing some. The sample lists just over 250,000 clones, roughly 80% seen once, with roughly 4% in the top ten. The specimen was PBMCs or T cells enriched from blood (not recorded which). Every receptor here comes from a man aged 25-40 years with acute COVID-19. Both conserved end residues are part of each CDR3.

V gene | CDR3 protein
TRBV14 | CASSRPGGSNTEAFF
TRBV5-6 | CASSLSWQGGAEAFF
TRBV6-2/TRBV6-3 | CASSSRAQLAGLSTDTQYF
TRBV3-1/TRBV3-2 | CASSQETGRNSPLHF
TRBV28 | CASSFGRTGGTGELFF
TRBV4-1 | CASSPTDQETQYF
TRBV7-2 | CASSPDRQSNQPQHF
TRBV7-2 | CASSFSVVARNTEAFF
TRBV9 | CASSPFGRNGAGGYTF
TRBV24-1 | CATSDSGPQETQYF
TRBV5-1 | CATSDLDTQYF
TRBV7-8 | CAIGQASETQYF
TRBV18 | CASSLSGTSGGNNEQFF
TRBV6-5 | CASQALANTGELFF
TRBV3-1/TRBV3-2 | CASSRTGVDEAFF
TRBV29-1 | CSVDSVTEAFF
TRBV13 | CASTPGGGNEQFF
TRBV5-6 | CASSRTGADEQFF
TRBV9 | CASSVARLARDTQYF